These 19 T cell receptor beta chains were all obtained from the same sample, sequenced in a study of CD8 T cells in ankylosing spondylitis. Via MiXCR, TCRdb re-called the 5' RACE reads, giving one row per CDR3 protein. This sample yields around 130,000 distinct CDR3 sequences, of which over 6% are seen a single time; less than 15% belongs to the top ten. Sequencing was done on a sample of blood, either unsorted or a sorted T cell fraction (not recorded which). The receptors derive from a male donor with ankylosing spondylitis or in good health (not recorded which).

The sample holds a few counts of this clonotype. V usage is TRBV5-5 and J usage is TRBJ2-7; 7 positions agree with TRBD2. Per germline, CDR1 SGHKS and CDR2 YYEKEE (reference sequence). The ends lost 0 bases at V and 3 bases at J; junction bases unmatched: 9. The CDR3 runs 16 residues. CDR3 bases: TGTGCCAGCAGCTTGGTCGCGTTTGGACTAGACTACGAGCAGTACTTC. Translating gives CASSLVAFGLDYEQYF.

This clonotype appeared many times. The chain employs TRBV5-1 and TRBJ1-1; TRBD1 is a possible D gene (5 bases). With 4 bases removed from V and 0 bases from J, the gap between germline ends came to 13 bases. The CDR3 is made up of 15 amino acids. Germline CDR1 reads SGHRS; CDR2 reads YFSETQ. In DNA form, the CDR3 reads TGCGCCAGCAGCCTCGTGGTGGGGCTGAACACTGAAGCTTTCTTT. It is translated as CASSLVVGLNTEAFF. Combining the CDR3 with reference TRBV5-1 and TRBJ1-1 gives the whole variable domain KAGVTQTPRYLIKTRGQQVTLSCSPISGHRSVSWYQQTPGQGLQFLFEYFSETQRNKGNFPGRFSGRQFSNSRSEMNVSTLELGDSALYLCASSLVVGLNTEAFFGQGTRLTVV.

This clonotype was seen at least ten times. V usage is TRBV5-1 and J usage is TRBJ1-2; no reliable D call. V lost 0 bases and J lost 8, with 5 bases in between. CDR3 size: 11 residues. Germline V gene data show CDR1 as SGHRS and CDR2 as YFSETQ. The CDR3 nucleotides are TGCGCCAGCAGCTTGGATCACGGCTACACCTTC. As protein: CASSLDHGYTF.

V gene TRBV7-3 combines with J gene TRBJ2-1; TRBD2 aligns across 10 bases. The germline V gene has CDR1 SGHTA and CDR2 FQGTGA. V lost 5 bases, J lost 5 bases, and 15 bases stayed unmatched. This CDR3 has 18 amino acids. In DNA, the CDR3 is TGTGCCAGCAGCCCTCGGGCAGTCCTAGCGGGAGCCAACAATGAGCAGTTCTTC. Protein sequence: CASSPRAVLAGANNEQFF.

There are many counts of this clonotype. The chain combines TRBV7-9 with TRBJ2-3; 10 bases fit TRBD2. In germline, CDR1 is SEHNR, CDR2 FQNEAQ (reference sequence). Trimming at V came to 3 bases and at J to 5 bases, leaving 5 bases not matched to a gene. The CDR3 has 15 residues. DNA of the CDR3: TGTGCCAGCAGCTTTCTAGCGGGAGTTGAAGATACGCAGTATTTT. It is translated as CASSFLAGVEDTQYF. The complete variable domain, with remaining parts taken from reference TRBV7-9 and TRBJ2-3, reads DTGVSQNPRHKITKRGQNVTFRCDPISEHNRLYWYRQTLGQGPEFLTYFQNEAQLEKSRLLSDRFSAERPKGSFSTLEIQRTEQGDSAMYLCASSFLAGVEDTQYFGPGTRLTVL.

There are many counts of this clonotype. V is TRBV28 and J is TRBJ1-4; D unresolved. Trimming took 3 bases from V and 4 from J, leaving 12 bases between them. This CDR3 spans 15 amino acids. The V gene's germline CDR1 is MDHEN and CDR2 SYDVKM. DNA of the CDR3: TGTGCCAGCAGTTTCTCTATTGACGGTAATGAAAAACTGTTTTTT. This sequence encodes CASSFSIDGNEKLFF.

Many counts were recorded for this clonotype. V usage is TRBV20-1 and J usage is TRBJ2-1; no clear D gene. Per the germline V gene, CDR1 is DFQATT and CDR2 is SNEGSKA (reference sequence). The CDR3 is 11 amino acids. Trimming shortened V by 1 base and J by 6 bases, and 4 bases separated the two germline ends. Here the CDR3 DNA reads TGCAGTGCTAGAGTTTCCAATGAGCAGTTCTTC. Its protein is CSARVSNEQFF.

This clonotype was seen repeatedly, ten times or more. The genes are TRBV6-2 or TRBV6-3 and TRBJ2-5; a possible D gene is TRBD2 (7 bases). Germline CDR1 is MNHEY and CDR2 is SVGEGT. Trimming took off 5 bases at V and 4 bases at J, with 8 bases between the two ends. The CDR3 runs to 12 residues. CDR3 DNA: TGTGCCAGCAGTAGGGGGGGAGAGACCCAGTACTTC. Translated: CASSRGGETQYF.

This clonotype was seen repeatedly, ten times or more. The chain employs TRBV12-3 or TRBV12-4 and TRBJ1-5, with unresolved D. The CDR3 is 13 residues long. V was clipped by 3 bases and J by 6 bases, with 9 bases between them. CDR3 nucleotide sequence: TGTGCCAGCAGTTTTGCTGGGTTTCAGCCCCAGCATTTT. Translated: CASSFAGFQPQHF.

In its sample, this clonotype was seen many times. This chain connects TRBV9 to TRBJ2-1, with 7 bases identical to TRBD2. After removal of 4 bases from V and 1 base from J, the junction contained 11 bases not matched to a gene. The CDR3 runs to 17 residues. CDR1 and CDR2 (germline): SGDLS, YYNGEE. The CDR3 DNA sequence: TGTGCCAGCAGCAGACTGACCGGGGGGATTTCCTACAATGAGCAGTTCTTC. Translation gives CASSRLTGGISYNEQFF.

This clonotype was recorded many times. The chain carries TRBV20-1 and TRBJ2-3, with 7 nucleotides matching TRBD2. V was pared by 1 base and J by 4 bases, with 8 bases of the junction left unmatched. The CDR3 sequence is 15 residues long. The germline gives CDR1 DFQATT, CDR2 SNEGSKA (reference sequence). The CDR3 region has the DNA TGCAGTGCTAGAGGCCAAGCGGGATGGGCAGATACGCAGTATTTT. This gives the protein CSARGQAGWADTQYF.

This clonotype was observed many times. The rearrangement joins TRBV5-1 to TRBJ2-1; 8 bases are a match to TRBD2. The CDR3 contains 16 residues. The V gene end was trimmed by 5 bases and the J gene end by 8 bases; junction bases not matched to a gene: 15. Germline V gene lookup returns CDR1 SGHRS and CDR2 YFSETQ. The CDR3 coding sequence is TGCGCCAGCAGTACCGGGACTAGTGGGGTTTCGTATGAGCAGTTCTTC. Translating gives CASSTGTSGVSYEQFF. Full variable domain (rest looked up from reference TRBV5-1 and TRBJ2-1): KAGVTQTPRYLIKTRGQQVTLSCSPISGHRSVSWYQQTPGQGLQFLFEYFSETQRNKGNFPGRFSGRQFSNSRSEMNVSTLELGDSALYLCASSTGTSGVSYEQFFGPGTRLTVL.

The table lists this clonotype with many counts. The V gene is TRBV5-1, the J gene TRBJ2-5; D possibly corresponds to TRBD2 (6 bases). The V end lost 2 bases, the J end lost 0 bases, and 8 bases lay between the germline ends. Germline CDR1 is SGHRS and CDR2 is YFSETQ. CDR3 length: 14 residues. In nucleotides, the CDR3 is TGCGCCAGCAGCTTTAGCGGCTACCAAGAGACCCAGTACTTC. This codes for CASSFSGYQETQYF.

This clonotype was found many times. The CDR3 reads CASSFRDRGYEQYF. Written as DNA, the CDR3 is TGTGCCAGCAGCTTCCGGGACAGGGGTTACGAGCAGTACTTC. This chain links TRBV7-9 with TRBJ2-7; 10 bases map to TRBD1. The trim removed 3 bases at V and 4 bases at J, leaving 3 bases unmatched. Germline V gene data show CDR1 as SEHNR and CDR2 as FQNEAQ (reference sequence). This CDR3 has 14 residues.

This clonotype was seen many times. The chain joins TRBV3-1 to TRBJ2-7; TRBD1 aligns across 8 bases. Germline V CDR1 and CDR2: LGHDT, YNNKEL (reference sequence). The CDR3 is 15 residues long. V was clipped by 0 bases and J by 3 bases; unmatched bases: 4. This CDR3 reads CASSQEPGQVYEQYF. The CDR3 region has the DNA TGTGCCAGCAGCCAAGAGCCGGGACAGGTCTACGAGCAGTACTTC.

This clonotype was counted ten times or more. The J gene is TRBJ2-1, the V gene TRBV20-1; 13 bases match TRBD2. The V gene end was trimmed by 5 bases and the J gene end by 7 bases; junction bases not matched to a gene: 8. The CDR3 covers 15 residues. CDR1 and CDR2 from the germline V gene are DFQATT and SNEGSKA (reference sequence). The CDR3 sequence is CSARLAGGPRNEQFF. In DNA form, the CDR3 reads TGCAGTGCTCGACTAGCGGGGGGCCCTAGGAATGAGCAGTTCTTC.

In this sample, this clonotype turned up many times. The chain employs TRBV2 and TRBJ2-1, with 7 bases that match TRBD1. CDR1 SNHLY and CDR2 FYNNEI come from the germline V gene. The CDR3 loop spans 15 amino acids. With 8 bases clipped from V and 0 bases from J, the junction kept 7 bases outside the gene matches. The CDR3 DNA sequence: TGTGCCAGCCGACAGGGCGGATCCTCCTACAATGAGCAGTTCTTC. Protein: CASRQGGSSYNEQFF. Combining the CDR3 with reference TRBV2 and TRBJ2-1 gives the whole variable domain EPEVTQTPSHQVTQMGQEVILRCVPISNHLYFYWYRQILGQKVEFLVSFYNNEISEKSEIFDDQFSVERPDGSNFTLKIRSTKLEDSAMYFCASRQGGSSYNEQFFGPGTRLTVL.

This clonotype was seen at least ten times. The chain couples TRBV20-1 to TRBJ1-2; unclear D gene. The length of the CDR3 is 12 residues. Per germline, CDR1 DFQATT and CDR2 SNEGSKA (reference sequence). Trimming took off 6 bases at V and 4 bases at J, with 12 bases between the two ends. The CDR3 nucleotides read TGCAGTGCAACGGGAGGGATCTATGGCTACACCTTC. Its protein product is CSATGGIYGYTF.

This clonotype has a handful of counts. A much larger clone is a single base away; this may be a read error. The chain couples TRBV5-1 to TRBJ1-2; D might be TRBD1 (6 bases). This CDR3 region has 14 residues. The germline V gene has CDR1 SGHRS and CDR2 YFSETQ. The CDR3 nucleotides read TGCGCCAGCAGCTTGGAAACAGGGCACTATGGCTACCCCTTC. This codes for CASSLETGHYGYPF.